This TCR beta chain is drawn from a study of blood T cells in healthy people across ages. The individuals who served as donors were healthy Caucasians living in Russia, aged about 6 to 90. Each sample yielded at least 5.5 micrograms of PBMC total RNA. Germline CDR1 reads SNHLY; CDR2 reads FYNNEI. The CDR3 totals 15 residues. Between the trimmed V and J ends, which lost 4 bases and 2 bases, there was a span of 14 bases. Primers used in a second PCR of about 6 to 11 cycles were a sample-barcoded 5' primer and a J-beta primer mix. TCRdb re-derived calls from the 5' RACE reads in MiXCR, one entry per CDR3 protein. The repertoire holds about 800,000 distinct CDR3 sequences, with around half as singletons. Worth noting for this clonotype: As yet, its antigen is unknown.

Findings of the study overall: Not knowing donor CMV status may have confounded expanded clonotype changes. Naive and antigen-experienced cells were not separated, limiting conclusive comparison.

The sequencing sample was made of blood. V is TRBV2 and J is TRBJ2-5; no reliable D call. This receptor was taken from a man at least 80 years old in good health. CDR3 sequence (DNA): TGTGCCAGCAGTGCTTGGAACCGATTACAAGAGACCCAGTACTTC. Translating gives CASSAWNRLQETQYF.